The 24 T cell receptor beta chains in this list originate from one sample, sequenced in a study of T cells in Graves' hyperthyroidism and ophthalmopathy. RNA transcripts served as the template for amplifying TCR beta CDR3 regions. RT-PCR in the first round (using the HTBI primer set) targeted the TCR CDR3. TCRdb ran MiXCR on the multiplex PCR reads and lists one entry per CDR3 protein. Of around 610,000 distinct CDR3 sequences in the sample, approximately 14% were seen once. Sequenced sample: blood. These receptors all stem from a woman between 40 and 55 years old with Graves' ophthalmopathy.

The table lists this clonotype with many counts. The CDR3 DNA reads as TGTGCCAGCAGCTCGGGGGGGGTGAACACTGAAGCTTTCTTT. This translates into CASSSGGVNTEAFF. The V gene is TRBV28, the J gene TRBJ1-1; maybe TRBD1 (5 bases). With 6 bases removed from V and 0 bases from J, the gap between germline ends came to 11 bases. Germline V gives CDR1 MDHEN, CDR2 SYDVKM. The CDR3 is 14 residues long.

This clonotype was recorded a few times. This chain joins TRBV4-2 and TRBJ1-1, with 7 bases lining up with TRBD1. CDR3 length: 17 residues. CDR1 LGHNA and CDR2 YNFKEQ come from the germline V gene. Trimming took 5 bases from V and 0 from J; bases not matched to a gene: 12. The CDR3 loop reads CASSDAHRGGMNTEAFF. CDR3 coding DNA: TGTGCCAGCAGCGATGCCCACAGGGGCGGGATGAACACTGAAGCTTTCTTT.

This clonotype was picked up many times. V gene TRBV29-1 combines with J gene TRBJ1-3; no clear D gene. V lost 7 bases, J lost 2 bases, and 15 bases lay in between. Germline CDR1 SQVTM, CDR2 ANQGSEA. This CDR3 is 14 amino acids long. The CDR3 DNA reads as TGCAGCGCCGAGGCCCGTCCGGCTGGAAACACCATATATTTT. Amino acid sequence: CSAEARPAGNTIYF.

This rearrangement joins TRBV18 to TRBJ1-5; perhaps TRBD1 as D (5 bases). Germline loops: CDR1 KGHSH, CDR2 LQKENI. CDR3 size: 16 residues. Deletions cut 1 base from V and 2 bases from J, with 12 bases between. This CDR3 is CASSPQGTWGNQPQHF. The DNA of the CDR3 is TGTGCCAGCTCACCACAAGGGACCTGGGGCAATCAGCCCCAGCATTTT.

The CDR3 reads CASSFRYGIGADTQYF. The CDR3 DNA sequence: TGTGCCAGCAGCTTCCGATACGGGATTGGGGCAGATACGCAGTATTTT. The rearrangement uses TRBV11-2 and TRBJ2-3, with a tentative D call TRBD2 (5 bases). V lost 3 bases to trimming and J lost 4 bases, with 17 bases between them. In germline, CDR1 is SGHAT, CDR2 FQNNGV. The CDR3 has 16 residues. Drawing the rest from reference TRBV11-2 and TRBJ2-3, the complete variable domain is EAGVAQSPRYKIIEKRQSVAFWCNPISGHATLYWYQQILGQGPKLLIQFQNNGVVDDSQLPKDRFSAERLKGVDSTLKIQPAKLEDSAVYLCASSFRYGIGADTQYFGPGTRLTVL.

This clonotype was counted at least ten times. This CDR3 reads CASSVSTASYGYTF. The DNA for the CDR3 is TGTGCCAGCAGTGTTTCCACAGCTTCTTATGGCTACACCTTC. The chain carries TRBV6-1 and TRBJ1-2; D gene uncertain. Germline V gene data show CDR1 as MNHNS and CDR2 as SASEGT. This CDR3 spans 14 amino acids. V was shortened by 4 bases and J by 5 bases, with 14 bases between the two germline ends.

This sequence joins TRBV12-3 or TRBV12-4 and TRBJ1-2; the D gene is possibly TRBD1 (5 bases). The CDR3 extends over 13 amino acids. Trimming shortened V by 5 bases and J by 6 bases, and 13 bases separated the two germline ends. Written as DNA, the CDR3 is TGTGCCAGCAGTCTTCGGGGGGTAAATGGCTACACCTTC. Its translation is CASSLRGVNGYTF.

This sequence joins TRBV12-3 or TRBV12-4 and TRBJ2-2; possible D gene TRBD2, 5 bases. This CDR3 has 15 residues. V shed 2 bases and J shed 7 bases, with 14 bases lying between them. The CDR3 DNA sequence: TGTGCCAGCAGTTTATACGGCCGTCGGGGCGGGGAGCTGTTTTTT. Protein product: CASSLYGRRGGELFF.

Many counts were recorded for this clonotype. This chain joins TRBV12-3 or TRBV12-4 and TRBJ2-7, with 9 bases that match TRBD1. This CDR3 comprises 15 residues. V trimming: 5 bases; J trimming: 3 bases; junction bases outside the gene matches: 8. Here the CDR3 reads CASSEGQGGNYEQYF. Written as DNA, the CDR3 is TGTGCCAGCAGTGAGGGACAGGGTGGCAACTACGAGCAGTACTTC.

This chain connects TRBV4-3 to TRBJ2-7; 8 nucleotides align to TRBD1. The CDR3 covers 15 residues. Germline V CDR1 and CDR2: LGHNA, YSLEER. The trim removed 0 bases at V and 4 bases at J, leaving 5 bases unmatched. In nucleotides, the CDR3 is TGCGCCAGCAGCCAAGATAGGACAGGGTCATACGAGCAGTACTTC. It codes for CASSQDRTGSYEQYF.

In its sample, this clonotype was seen many times. The rearrangement joins TRBV12-3 or TRBV12-4 to TRBJ1-1, with a tentative D call TRBD1 (6 bases). Trimming removed 7 bases at V and 3 bases at J, with 21 bases between. This CDR3 comprises 16 residues. CDR3 loop: CASKDSYGGRDTEAFF. The CDR3 coding sequence is TGTGCCAGCAAAGACTCCTATGGGGGGCGAGACACTGAAGCTTTCTTT.

The sample holds many counts of this clonotype. V and J are TRBV6-5 and TRBJ1-2; 9 bases line up with TRBD1. The germline V gene has CDR1 MNHEY and CDR2 SVGAGI. Trimming took 2 bases from V and 9 from J; bases not matched to a gene: 7. There are 14 residues in the CDR3. CDR3 amino acids: CASSYASGQGSYTF. Written as DNA, the CDR3 is TGTGCCAGCAGTTACGCGTCGGGACAGGGAAGCTACACCTTC.

This clonotype has more than one count but fewer than ten. The genes are TRBV19 and TRBJ1-5; 9 bases match TRBD1. The germline V gene has CDR1 LNHDA and CDR2 SQIVND (reference sequence). After removal of 7 bases from V and 7 bases from J, the junction contained 17 bases not matched to a gene. The length of the CDR3 is 17 residues. The CDR3 nucleotides read TGTGCCAGTATCAGAGGGCTAGGACAGGGGAATGGGCAGCCCCAGCATTTT. Its translation is CASIRGLGQGNGQPQHF.

At least ten counts were recorded for this clonotype. This sequence joins TRBV9 and TRBJ2-5; 12 bases agree with TRBD2. J gave up 4 bases and V 0 bases, and 10 bases lay outside the gene matches. The CDR3 contains 18 residues. Germline V gene lookup returns CDR1 SGDLS and CDR2 YYNGEE. The CDR3 DNA reads as TGTGCCAGCAGCGTAGGTGTCCTAGCGGGAGGGCCGCGAGAGACCCAGTACTTC. It translates to CASSVGVLAGGPRETQYF.

This clonotype has only a few counts. The V call is TRBV29-1, the J call TRBJ2-5; D may be TRBD1 (5 bases). The CDR3 has 12 amino acids. Germline CDR1 SQVTM, CDR2 ANQGSEA. V lost 1 base to trimming and J lost 4 bases, with 7 bases between them. The CDR3 DNA sequence: TGCAGCGTTGAAGCTAGGGGAGAGACCCAGTACTTC. Encoded protein: CSVEARGETQYF.

This clonotype was found a few times. The chain links TRBV5-8 to TRBJ2-2, with 7 positions matching TRBD1. CDR1 and CDR2 (germline): SGHTS, YDEGEE. The CDR3 has 16 amino acids. J was trimmed by 4 bases and V by 4 bases; bases with no gene match: 10. The DNA for the CDR3 is TGTGCCAGCAGCCGTAATTTGGACAGGTTCACCGGGGAGCTGTTTTTT. Translation gives CASSRNLDRFTGELFF.

This clonotype has only a few counts. V is TRBV3-1 and J is TRBJ1-1; D unclear. Germline V gene sequence: CDR1 LGHDT, CDR2 YNNKEL (reference sequence). The V and J ends lost 3 bases and 1 base respectively, with 3 bases between them. The CDR3 covers 12 residues. The chain's CDR3 is CASSQQNTEAFF. The CDR3 DNA follows: TGTGCCAGCAGCCAGCAGAACACTGAAGCTTTCTTT.

Ten or more counts support this clonotype. The chain carries TRBV28 and TRBJ2-5; either TRBD1 or TRBD2 may fit D (5 bases each). Germline CDR1 and CDR2: MDHEN and SYDVKM. The CDR3 consists of 17 residues. V was pared by 2 bases and J by 2 bases, with 18 bases between. The CDR3 region is CASSLLSDNREQETQYF. For the CDR3, the DNA is TGTGCCAGCAGTTTACTCTCGGACAACCGGGAACAAGAGACCCAGTACTTC.

The V call is TRBV5-1, the J call TRBJ2-5, with D possibly being TRBD2 (6 bases). Between the trimmed V and J ends, which lost 6 bases and 4 bases, there was a span of 22 bases. CDR3 length equals 16 residues. CDR1 SGHRS and CDR2 YFSETQ come from the germline V gene. CDR3 nucleotides: TGCGCCAGCACCCTTGGAGGGACCCTCGAAATAGAGACCCAGTACTTC. Encoded protein: CASTLGGTLEIETQYF.

This clonotype was found many times. The CDR3 protein is CASSRSGGVYEQYF. CDR3 bases: TGTGCCAGCAGTAGGTCAGGGGGAGTCTACGAGCAGTACTTC. The chain couples TRBV7-2 to TRBJ2-7; 7 bases agree with TRBD1. The CDR3 length is 14 residues. V lost 6 bases and J lost 3; bases outside the gene matches: 8. Germline V CDR1 and CDR2: SGHTA, FQGNSA.

This clonotype was detected ten times or more. The chain links TRBV7-3 to TRBJ1-1, with D unclear. The ends were cut back, 3 bases at V and 6 bases at J, with 14 bases in the middle. The CDR3 sequence is 14 residues long. The germline gives CDR1 SGHTA, CDR2 FQGTGA. The CDR3 reads CASSLSPCKPEAFF. DNA for the CDR3: TGTGCCAGCAGCTTGTCCCCTTGTAAACCTGAAGCTTTCTTT.

This clonotype was seen a few times. The chain has TRBV20-1 and TRBJ2-1, with D unresolved. V was pared by 1 base and J by 6 bases, with 7 bases between. Germline V gene sequence: CDR1 DFQATT, CDR2 SNEGSKA (reference sequence). This CDR3 has 12 residues. The DNA of the CDR3 is TGCAGTGCTAGAGTTGGTTCCAATGAGCAGTTCTTC. It translates to CSARVGSNEQFF.

This clonotype came up many times. The chain links TRBV7-2 to TRBJ2-5; TRBD2 agrees at 8 bases. CDR1 SGHTA and CDR2 FQGNSA come from the germline V gene. With 6 bases clipped from V and 4 bases from J, the junction kept 10 bases outside the gene matches. The CDR3 length is 15 residues. Here the CDR3 reads CASRLGTRRRETQYF. DNA of the CDR3: TGTGCCAGCAGACTAGGGACTAGGAGGAGAGAGACCCAGTACTTC.

The chain joins TRBV18 to TRBJ2-5; possibly TRBD2 for D (6 bases). Per germline, CDR1 KGHSH and CDR2 LQKENI. V was trimmed by 6 bases and J by 1 base, leaving 15 bases between them. The CDR3 spans 15 residues. This CDR3 is CASSSDLATQETQYF. In nucleotides, the CDR3 is TGTGCCAGCTCCTCGGACCTAGCGACCCAAGAGACCCAGTACTTC. Using reference TRBV18 and TRBJ2-5 for the parts outside the CDR3, the full variable domain is NAGVMQNPRHLVRRRGQEARLRCSPMKGHSHVYWYRQLPEEGLKFMVYLQKENIIDESGMPKERFSAEFPKEGPSILRIQQVVRGDSAAYFCASSSDLATQETQYFGPGTRLLVL.